One sample yielded the 18 T cell receptor beta chains listed below, sequenced in a study of glioma-infiltrating T cells after dendritic cell vaccination. Generated by immunoSEQ multiplex PCR, the TCRdb table keeps only in-frame clones and is missing some. The sample records fewer than 45,000 clones, around 80% being singletons. This specimen was blood, taken before dendritic cell vaccination. The receptors shown here come from a human donor with glioblastoma.

The chain has TRBV4-3 and TRBJ2-5; possibly TRBD1 for D (6 bases). Trimming removed 4 bases at V and 2 bases at J, with 14 bases between. In germline, CDR1 is LGHNA, CDR2 YSLEER. The CDR3 is 15 amino acids. The CDR3 spells CASSPGEGEQETQYF. In DNA, the CDR3 is TGCGCCAGCAGCCCCGGTGAGGGGGAGCAAGAGACCCAGTACTTC.

This chain joins TRBV6-5 and TRBJ1-6; 7 bases agree with TRBD1. CDR3 size: 15 residues. J gave up 9 bases and V 6 bases, and 11 bases lay outside the gene matches. Germline CDR1 and CDR2: MNHEY and SVGAGI. The CDR3 sequence is CASSLQGTGSSPLHF. The CDR3 DNA reads as TGTGCCAGCAGCCTACAGGGGACCGGTTCTTCACCCCTCCACTTT.

The CDR3 bases are TGCAGCGTGGCACGGGGGGACAACTATGGCTACACCTTC. As protein: CSVARGDNYGYTF. This chain uses TRBV29-1 with TRBJ1-2; tentative D call: TRBD1 (5 bases). The CDR3 is 13 amino acids. Per germline, CDR1 SQVTM and CDR2 ANQGSEA. The ends were cut back, 6 bases at V and 2 bases at J, with 13 bases in the middle.

The chain has TRBV7-3 and TRBJ2-1, with TRBD1 matching 9 bases. This CDR3 is 14 amino acids long. The germline CDR1 and CDR2 sequences are SGHTA and FQGTGA. Trimming removed 5 bases from V and 4 bases from J; junction bases left unmatched: 3. CDR3 coding DNA: TGTGCCAGCAGCATGACAGGGGGATACAATGAGCAGTTCTTC. Its translation is CASSMTGGYNEQFF.

The gene calls are TRBV6-6 and TRBJ1-5, with 7 bases lining up with TRBD1. Per germline, CDR1 MNHNY and CDR2 SVGAGI (reference sequence). V was pared by 2 bases and J by 6 bases, with 7 bases of the junction left unmatched. This CDR3 region has 15 residues. CDR3 region: CASSYEGAAGQPQHF. DNA of the CDR3: TGTGCCAGCAGTTACGAGGGGGCAGCGGGTCAGCCCCAGCATTTT.

The chain employs TRBV14 and TRBJ2-3, with TRBD2 as a possible D gene (5 bases). This CDR3 has 13 residues. Germline loops: CDR1 SGHDN, CDR2 FVKESK. Trimming took off 4 bases at V and 5 bases at J, with 10 bases between the two ends. CDR3 amino acids: CASSLTAGDTQYF. In DNA form, the CDR3 reads TGTGCCAGCAGCCTAACGGCGGGAGATACGCAGTATTTT.

The rearrangement links TRBV6-1 to TRBJ2-5; D perhaps matches TRBD2 (6 bases). The CDR3 sequence is 13 residues long. Germline CDR1 is MNHNS and CDR2 is SASEGT. V was trimmed by 10 bases and J by 3 bases, leaving 15 bases between them. This CDR3 reads CAIQRGNKETQYF. The CDR3 coding sequence is TGTGCCATCCAACGGGGGAATAAAGAGACCCAGTACTTC.

The chain joins TRBV27 to TRBJ2-2; D perhaps matches TRBD1 (6 bases). This CDR3 spans 16 amino acids. Germline-derived CDR1 and CDR2 are MNHEY and SMNVEV (reference sequence). The V and J ends lost 2 bases and 0 bases respectively, with 10 bases between them. CDR3 amino acids: CASSLVGTPNTGELFF. The CDR3 nucleotides read TGTGCCAGCAGTTTAGTTGGGACACCGAACACCGGGGAGCTGTTTTTT.

The chain uses TRBV19 and TRBJ1-4; possibly TRBD1 for D (6 bases). Germline V gene data show CDR1 as LNHDA and CDR2 as SQIVND (reference sequence). The CDR3 consists of 16 residues. Trimming removed 7 bases from V and 0 bases from J, with 15 bases in between. This CDR3 is CASIQRTATTNEKLFF. DNA for the CDR3: TGTGCCAGTATCCAAAGGACAGCAACAACTAATGAAAAACTGTTTTTT.

The CDR3 protein is CASSASLAGGNEQYF. In nucleotides, the CDR3 is TGTGCCAGCAGCGCCTCACTAGCGGGGGGTAACGAGCAGTACTTC. The chain carries TRBV9 and TRBJ2-7, with 12 bases fitting TRBD2. The CDR3 sequence is 15 residues long. Germline V CDR1 and CDR2: SGDLS, YYNGEE. V trimming: 3 bases; J trimming: 5 bases; junction bases outside the gene matches: 6.

This chain joins TRBV15 and TRBJ1-4, with no clear D. Germline V CDR1 and CDR2: LNHNV, YYDKDF (reference sequence). This CDR3 comprises 15 residues. Trimming shortened V by 1 base and J by 7 bases, and 13 bases separated the two germline ends. The CDR3 DNA follows: TGTGCCACCAGCAGAGCCCGGGGTACCGCTGAAAAACTGTTTTTT. Its translation is CATSRARGTAEKLFF.

In this sample, this clone turned up a few times. The chain recombines TRBV19 with TRBJ1-5; D perhaps matches TRBD1 (5 bases). The CDR3 consists of 13 residues. Germline V CDR1 and CDR2: LNHDA, SQIVND (reference sequence). The CDR3 reads CGSGNYGNQPQHF. CDR3 sequence (DNA): TGTGGGTCAGGGAATTATGGCAATCAGCCCCAGCATTTT.

V usage is TRBV15 and J usage is TRBJ2-3; 7 bases are shared with TRBD2. Germline V gives CDR1 LNHNV, CDR2 YYDKDF (reference sequence). The CDR3 is 18 amino acids. The V segment lost 0 bases and the J segment 3 bases; nucleotides outside the gene matches: 12. The CDR3 sequence is CATSRDLGQLGGTDTQYF. CDR3 bases: TGTGCCACCAGCAGAGATCTGGGCCAACTGGGGGGGACAGATACGCAGTATTTT.

The chain employs TRBV5-6 and TRBJ2-2, with 10 bases fitting TRBD2. The CDR3 extends over 16 amino acids. The J segment lost 8 bases and the V segment lost 6 bases, leaving 13 bases of the junction unmatched. In germline, CDR1 is SGHDT, CDR2 YYEEEE. Here the CDR3 reads CASTKFSGGERGELFF. In nucleotides, the CDR3 is TGTGCCAGCACCAAATTCAGCGGGGGGGAAAGAGGGGAGCTGTTTTTT. Combining the CDR3 with reference TRBV5-6 and TRBJ2-2 gives the whole variable domain DAGVTQSPTHLIKTRGQQVTLRCSPKSGHDTVSWYQQALGQGPQFIFQYYEEEERQRGNFPDRFSGHQFPNYSSELNVNALLLGDSALYLCASTKFSGGERGELFFGEGSRLTVL.

V and J are TRBV5-4 and TRBJ2-3, with D perhaps TRBD2 (5 bases). The CDR3 is 15 amino acids. V dropped 3 bases and J dropped 5 bases, with 16 bases sitting between them. The germline V gene encodes CDR1 SGHNT and CDR2 YYREEE (reference sequence). This chain's CDR3 is CASSSLTGSGDTQYF. The DNA for the CDR3 is TGTGCCAGCAGCTCCCTCACGGGGAGTGGAGATACGCAGTATTTT.

This clone has a single count. The chain joins TRBV10-3 to TRBJ2-5; no clear D. V lost 3 bases and J 7 bases, leaving 24 bases between the germline ends. The CDR3 has 17 residues. Germline V gene lookup returns CDR1 ENHRY and CDR2 SYGVKD. This chain's CDR3 is CAISDPSSGSLEGTQYF. In DNA, the CDR3 is TGTGCCATCAGTGACCCCTCCTCAGGCTCCTTAGAAGGGACCCAGTACTTC.

The gene calls are TRBV11-2 and TRBJ2-3, with D maybe TRBD2 (7 bases). Trimming stripped 6 bases from V and 1 base from J, with 20 bases between. Germline-derived CDR1 and CDR2 are SGHAT and FQNNGV. The CDR3 has 17 amino acids. The CDR3 sequence: CASSSGGRLIRTDTQYF. The CDR3 DNA reads as TGTGCCAGCAGTTCCGGGGGGCGACTTATCCGCACAGATACGCAGTATTTT. Full variable domain (outside the CDR3, taken from reference TRBV11-2 and TRBJ2-3): EAGVAQSPRYKIIEKRQSVAFWCNPISGHATLYWYQQILGQGPKLLIQFQNNGVVDDSQLPKDRFSAERLKGVDSTLKIQPAKLEDSAVYLCASSSGGRLIRTDTQYFGPGTRLTVL.

This sequence joins TRBV6-5 and TRBJ2-4, with D unresolved. Germline CDR1 reads MNHEY; CDR2 reads SVGAGI. V lost 7 bases and J lost 5, with 9 bases in between. This CDR3 spans 12 amino acids. Here the CDR3 DNA reads TGTGCCAGCACCACGGCGGAAAACATTCAGTACTTC. Protein product: CASTTAENIQYF.